This entry lists 31 T cell receptor beta chains sequenced from one sample in a study of CD8 T cells in ankylosing spondylitis (dated by TCRdb to the late 2010s). Receptor amplification or capture employed 5' RACE. The run used an Illumina HiSeq 2500. TCRdb reprocessed the public reads (quality trimming at Q25 with fastp, clone calling with MiXCR) and kept in-frame beta chains. Each CDR3 protein gets just one entry, which takes the most common genes and DNA from the rows behind it. This sample has about 5,700 distinct CDR3 sequences in its table, and 2.1% of those were observed once. Jointly, the top ten make up about 51% of the sample. Sequenced input: blood, either unsorted or a sorted T cell fraction (not recorded which). The receptors were gathered from a male donor with ankylosing spondylitis or in good health (not recorded which).

This clonotype was seen repeatedly, ten times or more. The J gene is TRBJ2-7, the V gene TRBV9; 7 bases are shared with TRBD2. The CDR3 runs to 14 residues. The V gene end was trimmed by 2 bases and the J gene end by 5 bases; junction bases not matched to a gene: 7. Germline V CDR1 and CDR2: SGDLS, YYNGEE. In DNA, the CDR3 is TGTGCCAGCAGCGTTACCGGGGAGGGAAACGAGCAGTACTTC. This gives the protein CASSVTGEGNEQYF.

This clonotype was observed a handful of times. V and J are TRBV9 and TRBJ2-1, with D possibly matching TRBD2 (5 bases). The CDR3 sequence is 15 residues long. Germline values: CDR1 SGDLS, CDR2 YYNGEE. The ends were cut back, 2 bases at V and 6 bases at J, with 15 bases in the middle. The CDR3 DNA reads as TGTGCCAGCAGCGTCGCGAGAGGAGGCGCCAATGAGCAGTTCTTC. Amino acids: CASSVARGGANEQFF.

This clonotype was seen ten or more times. The genes are TRBV9 and TRBJ2-5, with 8 bases matching TRBD1. CDR1 is SGDLS and CDR2 is YYNGEE in the germline V gene. The CDR3 contains 15 residues. Trimming at V came to 4 bases and at J to 2 bases, leaving 7 bases not matched to a gene. The CDR3 sequence is CASSPINRGQETQYF. CDR3 DNA: TGTGCCAGCAGCCCGATAAACAGGGGGCAAGAGACCCAGTACTTC. The complete variable domain, with remaining parts taken from reference TRBV9 and TRBJ2-5, reads DSGVTQTPKHLITATGQRVTLRCSPRSGDLSVYWYQQSLDQGLQFLIQYYNGEERAKGNILERFSAQQFPDLHSELNLSSLELGDSALYFCASSPINRGQETQYFGPGTRLLVL.

This clonotype was recorded at least ten times. The chain has TRBV9 and TRBJ2-2; 12 nucleotides agree with TRBD2. Germline trimming cut 6 bases from V and 5 bases from J; bases unmatched to any gene: 23. Germline values: CDR1 SGDLS, CDR2 YYNGEE. The CDR3 is 21 amino acids. The CDR3 loop reads CASTPFASGRADPSWTGELFF. DNA for the CDR3: TGTGCCAGCACCCCGTTTGCTAGCGGGAGGGCCGACCCCTCTTGGACCGGGGAGCTGTTTTTT.

The sample holds one count of this clonotype. Being one base from a much bigger clone, this may be a read error. This rearrangement joins TRBV9 to TRBJ2-3; possible D gene TRBD2, 6 bases. Germline CDR1 reads SGDLS; CDR2 reads YYNGEE. The CDR3 is made up of 15 amino acids. This CDR3 is CASSGGVEGTATQYF. CDR3 in DNA: TGTGCCAGCAGCGGGGGGGTGGAGGGCACAGCTACGCAGTATTTT.

This clonotype was recorded at least ten times. The genes are TRBV9 and TRBJ2-7; no definite D call. Per the germline V gene, CDR1 is SGDLS and CDR2 is YYNGEE. The CDR3 loop spans 13 amino acids. V was pared by 2 bases and J by 3 bases, with 9 bases between. The CDR3 is CASSVNPNYEQYF. In DNA form, the CDR3 reads TGTGCCAGCAGCGTCAACCCCAACTACGAGCAGTACTTC. The complete variable domain, with remaining parts taken from reference TRBV9 and TRBJ2-7, reads DSGVTQTPKHLITATGQRVTLRCSPRSGDLSVYWYQQSLDQGLQFLIQYYNGEERAKGNILERFSAQQFPDLHSELNLSSLELGDSALYFCASSVNPNYEQYFGPGTRLTVT.

This clonotype was found many times. The chain employs TRBV9 and TRBJ2-6, with 7 bases lining up with TRBD1. The CDR3 has 15 amino acids. V shed 2 bases and J 2 bases; nucleotides not matched to a gene: 1. Per germline, CDR1 SGDLS and CDR2 YYNGEE. The chain's CDR3 is CASSVDRAGANVLTF. The CDR3 bases are TGTGCCAGCAGCGTTGACAGGGCTGGGGCCAACGTCCTGACTTTC.

By sample share, this clonotype is medium-sized (0.01 to 0.1%). The rearrangement links TRBV9 to TRBJ2-7, with 7 bases aligning to TRBD2. Germline V gives CDR1 SGDLS, CDR2 YYNGEE. The CDR3 is 13 residues long. The V and J ends lost 2 bases and 3 bases, in that order; junction bases with no gene match: 2. This CDR3 reads CASSVAGDYEQYF. DNA of the CDR3: TGTGCCAGCAGCGTGGCGGGGGACTACGAGCAGTACTTC. The entire variable domain, with the rest obtained from reference TRBV9 and TRBJ2-7, is as follows: DSGVTQTPKHLITATGQRVTLRCSPRSGDLSVYWYQQSLDQGLQFLIQYYNGEERAKGNILERFSAQQFPDLHSELNLSSLELGDSALYFCASSVAGDYEQYFGPGTRLTVT.

This clonotype was observed at least ten times. The V gene is TRBV9, the J gene TRBJ2-5; 11 bases line up with TRBD2. The CDR3 extends over 15 amino acids. Germline V gene lookup returns CDR1 SGDLS and CDR2 YYNGEE. Trimming removed 4 bases from V and 1 base from J; junction bases left unmatched: 3. As DNA, the CDR3 is TGTGCCAGCAGCCCGGGGACTAGCGGCCAAGAGACCCAGTACTTC. This sequence encodes CASSPGTSGQETQYF.

This clonotype was seen a few times. The V call is TRBV9, the J call TRBJ2-1; 7 bases map to TRBD2. With 0 bases clipped from V and 8 bases from J, the junction kept 2 bases outside the gene matches. Germline-derived CDR1 and CDR2 are SGDLS and YYNGEE. The CDR3 contains 13 residues. As DNA, the CDR3 is TGTGCCAGCAGCGTAGGGGGGGGTGATGAGCAGTTCTTC. Its translation is CASSVGGGDEQFF.

This clonotype was counted ten times or more. The V and J genes are TRBV9 and TRBJ2-3; a weak D match, TRBD1 (6 bases). Deletions cut 4 bases from V and 4 bases from J, with 10 bases between. Germline V lookup: CDR1 SGDLS, CDR2 YYNGEE. This CDR3 contains 13 residues. CDR3 DNA: TGTGCCAGCAGCCCGGACAGAGCAGATACGCAGTATTTT. Protein sequence: CASSPDRADTQYF.

The chain couples TRBV9 to TRBJ2-2, with D perhaps given as TRBD1 or TRBD2 (6 bases each). V was clipped by 3 bases and J by 7 bases, with 19 bases between them. The CDR3 sequence is 16 residues long. Looked up from germline, CDR1 is SGDLS and CDR2 is YYNGEE. The CDR3 here is CASSAWGATGYGELFF. The CDR3 nucleotides are TGTGCCAGCAGCGCATGGGGGGCAACAGGGTACGGGGAGCTGTTTTTT.

There are many counts of this clonotype. The chain recombines TRBV9 with TRBJ2-7; TRBD2 matches 7 bases. With 3 bases clipped from V and 3 bases from J, the junction kept 3 bases outside the gene matches. In germline, CDR1 is SGDLS, CDR2 YYNGEE. CDR3 length: 13 residues. The CDR3 region is CASSDPGGYEQYF. The CDR3 bases are TGTGCCAGCAGCGATCCGGGAGGCTACGAGCAGTACTTC. The variable domain in full, completed from reference TRBV9 and TRBJ2-7, reads DSGVTQTPKHLITATGQRVTLRCSPRSGDLSVYWYQQSLDQGLQFLIQYYNGEERAKGNILERFSAQQFPDLHSELNLSSLELGDSALYFCASSDPGGYEQYFGPGTRLTVT.

This clonotype has at least ten counts. The rearrangement joins TRBV9 to TRBJ2-7; 9 positions agree with TRBD2. Germline trimming cut 5 bases from V and 1 base from J; bases unmatched to any gene: 10. This CDR3 region has 16 residues. Germline lookup yields CDR1 SGDLS and CDR2 YYNGEE. This CDR3 is CASSRGRLADSYEQYF. The DNA of the CDR3 is TGTGCCAGCAGTAGAGGGAGACTAGCGGATTCCTACGAGCAGTACTTC.

This clonotype was observed at least ten times. The rearrangement joins TRBV9 to TRBJ2-2; 13 bases are a match to TRBD2. The CDR3 has 17 amino acids. Looked up from germline, CDR1 is SGDLS and CDR2 is YYNGEE. Losses at the gene ends were 0 bases for V and 4 bases for J; bases not matched to a gene: 3. The CDR3 region has the DNA TGTGCCAGCAGCGTAGTCGGACTAGCGGGAGTCACCGGGGAGCTGTTTTTT. Its translation is CASSVVGLAGVTGELFF.

Ten or more counts support this clonotype. This rearrangement joins TRBV9 to TRBJ2-6; D gene ambiguous. The CDR3 runs 15 residues. Germline CDR1 and CDR2: SGDLS and YYNGEE. V lost 0 bases and J 4 bases, leaving 8 bases between the germline ends. The CDR3 nucleotides read TGTGCCAGCAGCGTAGAAGCTTCGGGGGCCAACGTCCTGACTTTC. It translates to CASSVEASGANVLTF.

This clonotype was detected ten times or more. J is TRBJ1-1 and V is TRBV20-1, with D perhaps matching TRBD1 (6 bases). V lost 5 bases, J lost 1 base, and 14 bases lay in between. Germline V gene data show CDR1 as DFQATT and CDR2 as SNEGSKA (reference sequence). This CDR3 is built from 14 residues. The CDR3, as DNA: TGCAGTGCTGAGGCGGGACACCCGAACACTGAAGCTTTCTTT. It codes for CSAEAGHPNTEAFF.

This clonotype was recorded at least ten times. The V call is TRBV9, the J call TRBJ2-7; D tentatively reads TRBD1 or TRBD2 (5 bases each). This CDR3 is built from 15 residues. From germline, CDR1 is SGDLS and CDR2 YYNGEE. V shed 4 bases and J shed 3 bases, with 17 bases lying between them. In nucleotides, the CDR3 is TGTGCCAGCAGCCCTGGGACGGGGCAGGGCTACGAGCAGTACTTC. It translates to CASSPGTGQGYEQYF.

This clonotype was counted ten times or more. This chain connects TRBV12-2 to TRBJ2-7. TRBV12-2 is designated a pseudogene. The CDR3 covers 8 residues. The CDR3 sequence: CASRLEYF. Written as DNA, the CDR3 is TGTGCAAGTCGCTTAGAATACTTC.

This clonotype was seen repeatedly, ten times or more. The V gene is TRBV9, the J gene TRBJ2-7; weak D call: TRBD1 (6 bases). CDR3 length: 14 residues. CDR1 SGDLS and CDR2 YYNGEE come from the germline V gene. Trimming cost V 0 bases and J 2 bases, with 9 bases left between them. The CDR3 DNA sequence: TGTGCCAGCAGCGTAGGACAGGCGCCCTACGAGCAGTACTTC. Translated: CASSVGQAPYEQYF.

This clonotype came up many times. This rearrangement joins TRBV9 to TRBJ2-7; 11 nucleotides agree with TRBD2. Germline lookup yields CDR1 SGDLS and CDR2 YYNGEE. V gave up 5 bases and J gave up 1 base; unmatched junction bases: 8. This CDR3 has 16 residues. The CDR3, as DNA: TGTGCCAGCAGTGAGACTGGGACTAGCGGTTCCTACGAGCAGTACTTC. It yields the protein CASSETGTSGSYEQYF.

This clonotype is medium-sized (0.01 to 0.1%). The rearrangement joins TRBV9 to TRBJ2-5, with TRBD2 matching 10 bases. V was pared by 3 bases and J by 0 bases, with 8 bases of the junction left unmatched. The CDR3 totals 17 residues. Germline CDR1 is SGDLS and CDR2 is YYNGEE. CDR3 in DNA: TGTGCCAGCAGCGCCGGGACTAGCGTGTTTTACCAAGAGACCCAGTACTTC. Translation gives CASSAGTSVFYQETQYF.

This clonotype appeared many times. The J gene is TRBJ2-1, the V gene TRBV9; 7 bases agree with TRBD2. Germline-derived CDR1 and CDR2 are SGDLS and YYNGEE. CDR3 length: 16 residues. The trim removed 0 bases at V and 3 bases at J, leaving 6 bases unmatched. DNA of the CDR3: TGTGCCAGCAGCGTAGCTTGGCGGGAGAACTACAATGAGCAGTTCTTC. Translating gives CASSVAWRENYNEQFF.

This clonotype was seen repeatedly, ten times or more. The chain joins TRBV9 to TRBJ2-1; the match to TRBD2 covers 13 bases. The CDR3 length is 18 residues. V lost 3 bases and J lost 0; bases outside the gene matches: 6. Looked up from germline, CDR1 is SGDLS and CDR2 is YYNGEE. CDR3 residues: CASSDGTSGTSSYNEQFF. The CDR3 nucleotides read TGTGCCAGCAGCGACGGGACTAGCGGGACGAGCTCCTACAATGAGCAGTTCTTC.

The table lists this clonotype with many counts. The chain recombines TRBV9 with TRBJ2-1; D gene unclear. Trimming pared 5 bases from V and 5 bases from J, leaving 5 bases between. The CDR3 sequence is 11 residues long. The germline gives CDR1 SGDLS, CDR2 YYNGEE. DNA of the CDR3: TGTGCCAGCAGTTCCAACAATGAGCAGTTCTTC. This gives the protein CASSSNNEQFF.

This clonotype was detected ten times or more. This chain connects TRBV9 to TRBJ2-1, with 9 bases that match TRBD2. CDR3 length: 17 residues. Germline CDR1 and CDR2: SGDLS and YYNGEE. Trimming took 0 bases from V and 1 from J; bases not matched to a gene: 5. CDR3: CASSVATAGGSYNEQFF. As DNA, the CDR3 is TGTGCCAGCAGCGTAGCCACAGCGGGAGGATCCTACAATGAGCAGTTCTTC.

This clonotype is labeled medium-sized. The chain links TRBV9 to TRBJ2-1; D uncertain. This CDR3 is 11 amino acids long. Trimming shortened V by 0 bases and J by 8 bases, and 3 bases separated the two germline ends. Germline V lookup: CDR1 SGDLS, CDR2 YYNGEE. The CDR3 DNA sequence: TGTGCCAGCAGCGTAGGAGATGAGCAGTTCTTC. This gives the protein CASSVGDEQFF.

This clonotype has a count of ten or more. The chain couples TRBV9 to TRBJ1-4; D not resolved. V was cut by 1 base and J by 8 bases, with 15 bases left in between. Germline loops: CDR1 SGDLS, CDR2 YYNGEE. This CDR3 has 15 amino acids. In DNA form, the CDR3 reads TGTGCCAGCAGCGTAAGCGGAACTAAGTTAGAAAAACTGTTTTTT. Its protein product is CASSVSGTKLEKLFF. The full variable domain, completed using reference TRBV9 and TRBJ1-4, is DSGVTQTPKHLITATGQRVTLRCSPRSGDLSVYWYQQSLDQGLQFLIQYYNGEERAKGNILERFSAQQFPDLHSELNLSSLELGDSALYFCASSVSGTKLEKLFFGSGTQLSVL.

This clonotype was found many times. The chain employs TRBV9 and TRBJ1-1; D not certain. This CDR3 comprises 14 residues. Trimming pared 0 bases from V and 4 bases from J, leaving 10 bases between. CDR1 is SGDLS and CDR2 is YYNGEE in the germline V gene. CDR3 in amino acids: CASSVGGSGTEAFF. CDR3 coding DNA: TGTGCCAGCAGCGTAGGAGGGTCGGGCACTGAAGCTTTCTTT.

This clonotype was found many times. This chain uses TRBV9 with TRBJ1-6; D might be TRBD1 (5 bases). The CDR3 is made up of 14 amino acids. Trimming removed 3 bases at V and 8 bases at J, with 12 bases between. Germline V CDR1 and CDR2: SGDLS, YYNGEE. The CDR3 is CASSAIEGDSPLHF. Here the CDR3 DNA reads TGTGCCAGCAGCGCCATAGAAGGGGATTCACCCCTCCACTTT.

This clonotype is medium-sized by share. This rearrangement joins TRBV9 to TRBJ2-7, with D possibly being TRBD1 (5 bases). The CDR3 covers 15 residues. Trimming removed 4 bases at V and 6 bases at J, with 20 bases between. Germline CDR1 SGDLS, CDR2 YYNGEE. CDR3 amino acids: CASSQDQKTVVEQYF. The DNA of the CDR3 is TGTGCCAGCAGCCAAGACCAAAAGACAGTAGTCGAGCAGTACTTC.